This T cell receptor beta chain was sequenced for a study of cytotoxic CD8 clonotypes in ibrutinib-treated CLL. Profiled with immunoSEQ multiplex PCR; TCRdb holds only in-frame clones, not every one. The sample has tens of thousands of clones, 55% to 70% seen once. This TCR was recovered from a human donor with chronic lymphocytic leukemia. The source was PBMCs, collected at disease progression, from a patient treated with ibrutinib.

CDR3 residues: CASSPSGDGNSPLHF. DNA for the CDR3: TGTGCCAGCAGCCCTTCCGGGGACGGTAATTCACCCCTCCACTTT. The chain recombines TRBV7-9 with TRBJ1-6; D possibly corresponds to TRBD1 (5 bases). Trimming took off 5 bases at V and 6 bases at J, with 14 bases between the two ends. Per the germline V gene, CDR1 is SEHNR and CDR2 is FQNEAQ (reference sequence). CDR3 size: 15 residues. The full variable domain, in which reference TRBV7-9 and TRBJ1-6 provide the parts outside the CDR3, is DTGVSQNPRHKITKRGQNVTFRCDPISEHNRLYWYRQTLGQGPEFLTYFQNEAQLEKSRLLSDRFSAERPKGSFSTLEIQRTEQGDSAMYLCASSPSGDGNSPLHFGNGTRLTVT.